This T cell receptor beta chain is drawn from a study of blood T cells in healthy people across ages. A few counts support this clonotype. The CDR3 totals 15 residues. Germline V gene data show CDR1 as SGHVS and CDR2 as FQNEAQ. With a J-beta primer mix and a sample-barcoded 5' primer, a second PCR ran roughly 7 to 11 cycles. A template-switch adaptor containing 12 random nucleotides labeled each cDNA molecule. From the 5' RACE reads, TCRdb called clonotypes with MiXCR, one entry per CDR3 protein. Of around 1,000,000 distinct CDR3 sequences detected, 35% to 45% appear once; the ten largest clones hold 13%.

The TCR originated in a man aged 18 to 29 in good health. Sample: blood. The chain employs TRBV7-8 and TRBJ2-7, with D possibly being TRBD2 (6 bases). The J call may be in error: the DNA end matches TRBJ2-5 better. The CDR3 sequence: CASSSRLVRQETQYF. The CDR3 region has the DNA TGTGCCAGCAGCTCCAGACTAGTACGCCAAGAGACCCAGTACTTC.